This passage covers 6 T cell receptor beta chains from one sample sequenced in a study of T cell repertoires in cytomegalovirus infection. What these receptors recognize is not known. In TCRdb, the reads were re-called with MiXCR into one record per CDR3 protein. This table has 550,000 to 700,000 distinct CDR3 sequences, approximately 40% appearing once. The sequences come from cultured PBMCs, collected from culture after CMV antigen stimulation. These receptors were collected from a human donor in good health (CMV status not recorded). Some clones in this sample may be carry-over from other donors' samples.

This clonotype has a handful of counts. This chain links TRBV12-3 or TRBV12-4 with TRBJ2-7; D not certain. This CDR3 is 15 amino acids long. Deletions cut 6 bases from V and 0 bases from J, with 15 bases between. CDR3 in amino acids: CASRQDGRSSYEQYF. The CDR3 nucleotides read TGTGCCAGCAGACAAGACGGACGAAGCTCCTACGAGCAGTACTTC.

This chain's CDR3 is CASQQGRNIQYF. CDR3 sequence (DNA): TGTGCCAGCCAACAGGGTCGAAACATTCAGTACTTC. The genes are TRBV28 and TRBJ2-4; possible D gene TRBD1, 6 bases. With 8 bases removed from V and 6 bases from J, the gap between germline ends came to 11 bases. Germline V gene sequence: CDR1 MDHEN, CDR2 SYDVKM. CDR3 size: 12 residues.

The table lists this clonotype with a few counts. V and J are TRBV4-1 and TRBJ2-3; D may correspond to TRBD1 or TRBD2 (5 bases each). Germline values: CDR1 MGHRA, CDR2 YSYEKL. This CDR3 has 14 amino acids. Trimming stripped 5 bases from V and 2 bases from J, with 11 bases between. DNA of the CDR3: TGCGCCAGCAGCATTACGGGGACCACAGATACGCAGTATTTT. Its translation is CASSITGTTDTQYF.

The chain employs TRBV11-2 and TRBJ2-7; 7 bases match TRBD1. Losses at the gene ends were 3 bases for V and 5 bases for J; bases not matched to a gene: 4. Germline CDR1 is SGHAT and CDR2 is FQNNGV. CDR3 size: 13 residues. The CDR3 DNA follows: TGTGCCAGCAGCTTGACAGGGTTGAACGAGCAGTACTTC. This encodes CASSLTGLNEQYF. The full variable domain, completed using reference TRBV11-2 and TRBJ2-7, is EAGVAQSPRYKIIEKRQSVAFWCNPISGHATLYWYQQILGQGPKLLIQFQNNGVVDDSQLPKDRFSAERLKGVDSTLKIQPAKLEDSAVYLCASSLTGLNEQYFGPGTRLTVT.

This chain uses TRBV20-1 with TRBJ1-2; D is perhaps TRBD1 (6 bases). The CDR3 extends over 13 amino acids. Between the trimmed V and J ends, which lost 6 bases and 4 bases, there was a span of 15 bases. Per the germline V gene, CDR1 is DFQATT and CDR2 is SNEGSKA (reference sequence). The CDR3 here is CSASTGEFYGYTF. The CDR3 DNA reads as TGCAGTGCCTCGACAGGCGAGTTCTATGGCTACACCTTC.

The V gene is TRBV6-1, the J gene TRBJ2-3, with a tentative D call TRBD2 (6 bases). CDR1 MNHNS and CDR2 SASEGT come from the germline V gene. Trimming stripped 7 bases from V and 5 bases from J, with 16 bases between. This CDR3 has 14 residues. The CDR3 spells CASIRGALGDTQYF. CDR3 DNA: TGTGCCAGCATCCGCGGGGCCCTAGGAGATACGCAGTATTTT.